A single sample is the source of the 15 T cell receptor beta chains below, sequenced in a study of CD4 and CD8 cells across lung adenocarcinoma regions. TCRdb reanalysed the PCR reads using MiXCR and keeps one entry per CDR3 protein. The sample lists around 11,000 distinct CDR3 sequences, about 55% occurring once. Material: CD4+ T cells from the center of a lung tumor. These receptors were obtained from a male donor with lung adenocarcinoma. The CD4 and CD8 labels of this study may be unreliable.

The rearrangement links TRBV6-1 to TRBJ2-1, with 7 bases identical to TRBD1. V was clipped by 5 bases and J by 3 bases; unmatched bases: 10. Germline CDR1 MNHNS, CDR2 SASEGT. The CDR3 extends over 16 amino acids. The CDR3 protein is CASSKWGQPDYNEQFF. CDR3 in DNA: TGTGCCAGCAGTAAGTGGGGACAGCCCGACTACAATGAGCAGTTCTTC.

This clonotype showed up just once. CDR3: CASSLASSNEQFF. As DNA, the CDR3 is TGCGCCAGCAGCTTGGCTAGCTCGAATGAGCAGTTCTTC. This chain connects TRBV5-1 to TRBJ2-1, with D possibly being TRBD2 (5 bases). V lost 0 bases to trimming and J lost 7 bases, with 8 bases between them. Germline V gene sequence: CDR1 SGHRS, CDR2 YFSETQ. This CDR3 comprises 13 residues.

This clonotype was picked up one time. The rearrangement joins TRBV6-1 to TRBJ2-1; D uncertain. This CDR3 has 11 residues. Germline-derived CDR1 and CDR2 are MNHNS and SASEGT. The germline V and J ends were trimmed by 0 bases and 10 bases, with 4 bases remaining between them. The CDR3 DNA reads as TGTGCCAGCAGTGAAGCGGAGGAGCAGTTCTTC. Amino acids: CASSEAEEQFF.

As concerns this clonotype: An end of the junction differs from the germline gene, which may be a read error. This sequence joins TRBV10-3 and TRBJ2-5, with TRBD2 identical over 9 bases. The CDR3 is made up of 15 amino acids. Germline values: CDR1 ENHRY, CDR2 SYGVKD. The CDR3 sequence: CGGGEGGRDQDTQYF. Here the CDR3 DNA reads TGTGGCGGGGGGGAGGGGGGCCGGGACCAAGATACCCAGTACTTC.

By share, this clonotype counts as medium-sized. This chain joins TRBV6-4 and TRBJ2-1, with D possibly TRBD2 on 5 matching bases. This CDR3 is 13 amino acids long. The germline V and J ends were trimmed by 2 bases and 7 bases, with 9 bases remaining between them. Germline CDR1 is MRHNA and CDR2 is SNTAGT. The CDR3 sequence: CASSDGGVNEQFF. CDR3 in DNA: TGTGCCAGCAGTGACGGAGGAGTTAATGAGCAGTTCTTC.

This clonotype was seen only once. The chain recombines TRBV7-7 with TRBJ2-3; a possible D gene is TRBD2 (5 bases). The end of the DNA fits TRBJ2-7 better, so the J call may be wrong. Germline lookup yields CDR1 SSHAT and CDR2 FNYEAQ (reference sequence). This CDR3 is built from 14 residues. The CDR3 is CAGSGGEGADTQYF. The CDR3 DNA is TGTGCGGGGAGCGGAGGCGAGGGTGCAGATACGCAGTACTTC.

Remarks on this clonotype: Relative to the germline gene, one junction end is altered; a read error may explain this. The gene calls are TRBV27 and TRBJ2-1; 9 nucleotides agree with TRBD1. Germline values: CDR1 MNHEY, CDR2 SMNVEV (reference sequence). This CDR3 has 10 residues. The CDR3 sequence: CASSSGQGYF. The CDR3 region has the DNA TGTGCCAGCAGTTCGGGACAGGGATACTTC.

This clonotype was observed a handful of times. The chain is built from TRBV6-1 and TRBJ2-5; TRBD2 aligns across 10 bases. The end of the DNA aligns better with TRBJ2-1, so the J call may be wrong. This CDR3 has 15 amino acids. CDR1 and CDR2 from the germline V gene are MNHNS and SASEGT. As DNA, the CDR3 is TGTGCCAGCACCCTAAGCGGGAGGGAAACTAATGAGCAGTTCTTC. As protein: CASTLSGRETNEQFF.

This clonotype counts as medium-sized (0.01 to 0.1%). The DNA of the CDR3 is TGCGCCAGCAGTGTACTAGCGGGGGGTTTCGGCAATGAGCAGTTCTTC. It is translated as CASSVLAGGFGNEQFF. The chain is built from TRBV10-2 and TRBJ2-1; 12 bases map to TRBD2. Germline CDR1 and CDR2: WSHSY and SAAADI. The length of the CDR3 is 16 residues. Germline trimming cut 4 bases from V and 6 bases from J; bases unmatched to any gene: 7.

The chain uses TRBV27 and TRBJ2-1; D call uncertain. Germline lookup yields CDR1 MNHEY and CDR2 SMNVEV (reference sequence). V was trimmed by 0 bases and J by 7 bases, leaving 7 bases between them. The CDR3 extends over 13 amino acids. Written as DNA, the CDR3 is TGTGCCAGCAGTTTATCGGAAAAAAATGAGCAGTTCTTC. It yields the protein CASSLSEKNEQFF.

The chain recombines TRBV6-5 with TRBJ2-1, with a tentative D call TRBD1 (6 bases). V was pared by 2 bases and J by 7 bases, with 18 bases between. The V gene's germline CDR1 is MNHEY and CDR2 SVGAGI. CDR3 length: 16 amino acids. In DNA form, the CDR3 reads TGTGCCAGCAGTTACGCTTTGTCCAGGGGTTTTAATGAGCAGTTCTTC. Translation gives CASSYALSRGFNEQFF.

This clonotype counts as medium-sized. The chain employs TRBV6-5 and TRBJ2-3, with a weak D call TRBD2 (5 bases). Trimming took off 3 bases at V and 2 bases at J, with 15 bases between the two ends. CDR1 and CDR2 (germline): MNHEY, SVGAGI. The CDR3 spans 16 residues. CDR3 in amino acids: CASSYKEVGFTDTQYF. The CDR3 bases are TGTGCCAGCAGTTATAAGGAGGTGGGCTTCACAGATACGCAGTATTTT.

This clonotype was seen only a few times. J is TRBJ2-5 and V is TRBV6-5; 8 bases map to TRBD2. This CDR3 spans 14 amino acids. Per the germline V gene, CDR1 is MNHEY and CDR2 is SVGAGI. J was trimmed by 8 bases and V by 4 bases; bases with no gene match: 9. CDR3 sequence reads: CASSLTSGEDTQYF. The CDR3 DNA is TGTGCCAGCAGTTTAACTAGCGGTGAGGACACCCAGTACTTC.

The CDR3 DNA reads as TGTGCCAGCAGTTCTTCCTCGGTGGGGGGGGGAGAGACCCAGTACTTC. It specifies CASSSSSVGGGETQYF. This chain uses TRBV6-5 with TRBJ2-5; 7 bases agree with TRBD2. The CDR3 has 16 residues. V was clipped by 4 bases and J by 4 bases; unmatched bases: 12. The germline gives CDR1 MNHEY, CDR2 SVGAGI.

This clonotype was counted ten times or more. This chain joins TRBV4-2 and TRBJ2-5; D possibly corresponds to TRBD1 (8 bases). CDR3 length: 17 residues. Between the trimmed V and J ends, which lost 2 bases and 4 bases, there was a span of 20 bases. From germline, CDR1 is LGHNA and CDR2 YNFKEQ. The CDR3 DNA follows: TGTGCCAGCAGCCAACGACCGACAGGGGAGGGTCGAGAGACCCAGTACTTC. Translation: CASSQRPTGEGRETQYF.